Listed below are T cell receptor beta chains from one sample, sequenced in a study of cytomegalovirus exposure and HLA in healthy donors. Profiling relied on immunoSEQ multiplex PCR, and the TCRdb table lists in-frame clones only, not all of them. The sample contains around 260,000 clones, 75% to 90% of which appear only once. Specimen: PBMCs. The source of these receptors is a girl aged 2 to 9 in good health and CMV-seronegative. Each CDR3 is given with its conserved first and last residue. The order of the fields is D gene, J gene, V gene, clone size, CDR3 length, CDR3 DNA, CDR3 protein. The D gene is left open where the match is weak. The size field is filled for only some rows; it gives once, few, many or a size class.

>TRBD1|TRBJ1-5|TRBV7-3|NA|13
TGTGCCAGCAGCTTTAACCCAGGGGGTATTAGGTATTTT
CASSFNPGGIRYF
>NA|TRBJ1-5|TRBV10-2|NA|12
TGCGCCAGCAGTCCGGGAAATCAGCCCCAGCATTTT
CASSPGNQPQHF
>TRBD1|TRBJ2-5|TRBV6-6|few|15
TGTGCCAGCACCGATGGACAGGGAAGATGGGAGACCCAGTACTTC
CASTDGQGRWETQYF
>NA|TRBJ2-7|TRBV30|NA|12
TGTGCCTGGAGCGGGTTAACCTACGAGCAGTACTTC
CAWSGLTYEQYF
>NA|TRBJ2-5|TRBV9|few|13
TGTGCCAGCAGCGTCGGACAGCAAGAGACCCAGTACTTC
CASSVGQQETQYF
>NA|TRBJ1-5|TRBV6-5|NA|16
TGTGCCAGCAGTTACTCGAGAGATTATAGCAATCAGCCCCAGCATTTT
CASSYSRDYSNQPQHF
>NA|TRBJ2-7|TRBV5-6|NA|15
TGTGCCAGCAGCCCCGGGTACGGGGGGCAGAACGAGCAGTACTTC
CASSPGYGGQNEQYF
>NA|TRBJ1-2|TRBV7-8|NA|18
TGTGCCAGCAGCACCATGACATCATCCCCCTTAGCTAACTATGGCTACACCTTC
CASSTMTSSPLANYGYTF
>NA|TRBJ2-2|TRBV18|NA|14
TGTGCCAGCTCACCACGTTTCGTCACCGGGGAGCTGTTTTTT
CASSPRFVTGELFF
>TRBD2|TRBJ2-5|TRBV5-6|NA|13
TGTGCCAGCAGCTTAGGGACTACAGAGACCCAGTACTTC
CASSLGTTETQYF
>TRBD2|TRBJ2-4|TRBV10-3|NA|17
TGTGCCATCAGTGTGACTAGCGGGAGGATGAGCAAAAACATTCAGTACTTC
CAISVTSGRMSKNIQYF
>NA|TRBJ2-7|TRBV30|NA|13
TGTGCCTGGAGTGACCCCAGGGTCCACGAGCAGTACTTC
CAWSDPRVHEQYF
>NA|TRBJ1-2|TRBV27|NA|16
TGTGCCAGCAGCCCCTGGCGGGGCTCGGTCTTCTATGGCTACACCTTC
CASSPWRGSVFYGYTF
>NA|TRBJ2-7|TRBV6-5|NA|14
TGTGCCAGCAGTTACGGGGGGACCCGATACGAGCAGTACTTC
CASSYGGTRYEQYF
>NA|TRBJ2-1|TRBV7-2|NA|16
TGTGCCAGCAGCTGGGTGGTCTCTAGCTCCTACAATGAGCAGTTCTTC
CASSWVVSSSYNEQFF
>TRBD2|TRBJ2-7|TRBV2|once|18
TGTGCCAGCAGGGGTGGACTAGCGGGAGGCTTGGGCCGCTACGAGCAGTACTTC
CASRGGLAGGLGRYEQYF
>TRBD2|TRBJ2-6|TRBV2|NA|21
TGTGCCAGCAGTGGGGGGGGACTAGCGGGGGCCTATGGTTCTGGGGCCAACGTCCTGACTTTC
CASSGGGLAGAYGSGANVLTF
>TRBD2|TRBJ2-7|TRBV27|few|12
TGTGCCAGCGGGGGGGGTCCCTACGAGCAGTACTTC
CASGGGPYEQYF
>TRBD1|TRBJ2-2|TRBV9|NA|16
TGTGCCAGCAGCGTAGATACAGGGGGGAACACCGGGGAGCTGTTTTTT
CASSVDTGGNTGELFF
>TRBD2|TRBJ2-1|TRBV2|NA|14
TGTGCCAGAAACCTAGCGGGAATCTACAATGAGCAGTTCTTC
CARNLAGIYNEQFF
>NA|TRBJ2-1|TRBV11-2|NA|14
TGTGCCAGCAGCCCTCGGTTCAGGGGCAATGAGCAGTTCTTC
CASSPRFRGNEQFF
>NA|TRBJ1-2|TRBV7-9|NA|15
TGTGCCAGCAGCTTCCGGGACTCCGGGGACTATGGCTACACCTTC
CASSFRDSGDYGYTF
>TRBD2|TRBJ2-1|TRBV2|few|11
TGTGCCAGCAACTTAGCGGGTGAGCAGTTCTTC
CASNLAGEQFF
>TRBD1|TRBJ2-7|TRBV6-5|NA|16
TGTGCCAGCAGTTCCTACGGACAGGGGTCCTCCTACGAGCAGTACTTC
CASSSYGQGSSYEQYF
>TRBD2|TRBJ2-3|TRBV19|NA|17
TGTGCCAGTAGTTCGGCCGGACTAGCTTATGTCACAGATACGCAGTATTTT
CASSSAGLAYVTDTQYF
>NA|TRBJ1-5|TRBV19|NA|18
TGTGCCAGTAGTATACTTCGGCGGCCCATTATGGGCAATCAGCCCCAGCATTTT
CASSILRRPIMGNQPQHF
>NA|TRBJ1-2|TRBV19|NA|11
TGTGCCAGTTATTCAGGCTATGGCTACACCTTC
CASYSGYGYTF
>NA|TRBJ2-3|TRBV5-8|few|14
TGTGCCAGCAGCATCGGGGTTCGCACAGATACGCAGTATTTT
CASSIGVRTDTQYF
>TRBD1|TRBJ1-4|TRBV6-5|NA|13
TGTGCCAGCGCCGGGACAGGGAACGAAAAACTGTTTTTT
CASAGTGNEKLFF
>NA|TRBJ2-7|TRBV27|NA|16
TGTGCCAGCAGTCCCCGGGGAGGTGTGGTTGCGGTCGAGCAGTACTTC
CASSPRGGVVAVEQYF
>NA|TRBJ2-2|TRBV6-5|NA|15
TGTGCCAGCAGACCCAACAGGGGGGGCACCGGGGAGCTGTTTTTT
CASRPNRGGTGELFF
>NA|TRBJ2-1|TRBV11-2|NA|15
TGTGCCAGCAGCTTAGATCTTGATAGCGAGCTTGAGCAGTTCTTC
CASSLDLDSELEQFF
>TRBD1|TRBJ2-3|TRBV15|few|14
TGTGCCACCAGGAAGGGACAGGGCACAGATACGCAGTATTTT
CATRKGQGTDTQYF
>TRBD2|TRBJ2-7|TRBV7-7|few|13
TGTGCCAGCAGCTTAGCGGGGGGGTACGAGCAGTACTTC
CASSLAGGYEQYF
>TRBD1|TRBJ2-5|TRBV6-1|NA|14
TGTGCCCATACTAAGGAGGACAGGGATGAGACCCAGTACTTC
CAHTKEDRDETQYF
>TRBD2|TRBJ2-3|TRBV18|NA|17
TGTGCCAGCTCACTGGGACTAGCGGGGGAGAGCACAGATACGCAGTATTTT
CASSLGLAGESTDTQYF
>TRBD2|TRBJ2-1|TRBV9|NA|15
TGTGCCAGCAGCGTAGCTTTAGCTAGCGGCAATGAGCAGTTCTTC
CASSVALASGNEQFF
>TRBD1|TRBJ2-1|TRBV7-3|NA|14
TGTGCCAGCAGTCCCCCGGACAGGGGCAATGAGCAGTTCTTC
CASSPPDRGNEQFF
>TRBD2|TRBJ2-7|TRBV30|once|14
TGTGCCTGGGCTCCCTGGACTAGCGGCTACGAGCAGTACTTC
CAWAPWTSGYEQYF
>TRBD2|TRBJ2-7|TRBV28|once|15
TGTGCCAGCAGTCGTCCGGGACTAGCGGGGGACGAGCAGTACTTC
CASSRPGLAGDEQYF
>NA|TRBJ1-1|TRBV15|NA|12
TGTGCCACCAGCAGAGATATGAGAAAAGCTTTCTTT
CATSRDMRKAFF
>TRBD2|TRBJ2-3|TRBV10-3|NA|14
TGTGCCATCAGGGGACTAGCGGACACAGATACGCAGTATTTT
CAIRGLADTDTQYF